This passage covers 10 T cell receptor beta chains from one sample sequenced in a study of OX40 agonist ivuxolimab in advanced cancers. The assay was immunoSEQ multiplex PCR, and TCRdb's table has in-frame clones only and misses some. This table holds tens of thousands of clones, around nine tenths found once. Sample: CD4+ or CD8+ T cells sorted from blood, taken in a trial of the OX40 agonist ivuxolimab. The source of these receptors is an adult with an advanced solid tumor such as melanoma, head and neck, liver or kidney cancer.

CDR3 nucleotides: TGTGCCAGCTCGATAGCGCGGGATGGTGAAAAACTGTTTTTT. This encodes CASSIARDGEKLFF. V gene TRBV18 combines with J gene TRBJ1-4; D is unresolved. Per the germline V gene, CDR1 is KGHSH and CDR2 is LQKENI. V was shortened by 6 bases and J by 7 bases, with 15 bases between the two germline ends. The CDR3 totals 14 residues.

The chain has TRBV5-6 and TRBJ2-7; D remains ambiguous. The V end was cut by 1 base, the J end by 2 bases, with 7 bases between. The germline gives CDR1 SGHDT, CDR2 YYEEEE. This CDR3 contains 13 residues. The CDR3 DNA is TGTGCCAGCAGCTTGATCGGCCCCTACGAGCAGTACTTC. It yields the protein CASSLIGPYEQYF.

The V and J genes are TRBV19 and TRBJ1-5, with a weak D call TRBD1 (5 bases). From germline, CDR1 is LNHDA and CDR2 SQIVND (reference sequence). The germline V and J ends were trimmed by 5 bases and 0 bases, with 14 bases remaining between them. This CDR3 region has 16 residues. CDR3 bases: TGTGCCAGTAGTCTCCGGACATCGAATAGCAATCAGCCCCAGCATTTT. This sequence encodes CASSLRTSNSNQPQHF.

This clone was picked up one time. V usage is TRBV5-4 and J usage is TRBJ2-3; possible D gene TRBD1, 5 bases. The V gene's germline CDR1 is SGHNT and CDR2 YYREEE (reference sequence). CDR3 size: 14 residues. V lost 0 bases and J 3 bases, leaving 8 bases between the germline ends. CDR3 nucleotides: TGTGCCAGCAGCTTGGGCAGGGTAACAGATACGCAGTATTTT. Translating gives CASSLGRVTDTQYF. The full variable domain, completed using reference TRBV5-4 and TRBJ2-3, is ETGVTQSPTHLIKTRGQQVTLRCSSQSGHNTVSWYQQALGQGPQFIFQYYREEENGRGNFPPRFSGLQFPNYSSELNVNALELDDSALYLCASSLGRVTDTQYFGPGTRLTVL.

The chain uses TRBV2 and TRBJ1-5; D not certain. V dropped 7 bases and J dropped 3 bases, with 16 bases sitting between them. In germline, CDR1 is SNHLY, CDR2 FYNNEI. The CDR3 loop spans 15 amino acids. The CDR3 coding sequence is TGTGCCAGCACCGAAAGGGAAGGGAACAATCAGCCCCAGCATTTT. It codes for CASTEREGNNQPQHF.

The chain carries TRBV2 and TRBJ2-1; unclear D gene. The V end was cut by 4 bases, the J end by 0 bases, with 10 bases between. CDR1 and CDR2 (germline): SNHLY, FYNNEI. The CDR3 is made up of 15 amino acids. CDR3 loop: CASSVTASSYNEQFF. CDR3 sequence (DNA): TGTGCCAGCAGTGTGACTGCGAGCTCCTACAATGAGCAGTTCTTC.

The J gene is TRBJ2-5, the V gene TRBV14; 9 bases match TRBD1. V was clipped by 4 bases and J by 5 bases; unmatched bases: 8. CDR1 and CDR2 from the germline V gene are SGHDN and FVKESK. This CDR3 comprises 15 residues. The CDR3 DNA sequence: TGTGCCAGCAGCCGGAACAGGGGGCGCGGGGAGACCCAGTACTTC. Protein product: CASSRNRGRGETQYF. Full variable domain (remainder filled in from reference TRBV14 and TRBJ2-5): EAGVTQFPSHSVIEKGQTVTLRCDPISGHDNLYWYRRVMGKEIKFLLHFVKESKQDESGMPNNRFLAERTGGTYSTLKVQPAELEDSGVYFCASSRNRGRGETQYFGPGTRLLVL.

This clone was recorded once. The chain carries TRBV7-9 and TRBJ2-1; the D is unclear. This CDR3 spans 13 amino acids. Trimming removed 3 bases at V and 5 bases at J, with 8 bases between. Germline CDR1 reads SEHNR; CDR2 reads FQNEAQ (reference sequence). CDR3 protein: CASSFSWDNEQFF. CDR3 sequence (DNA): TGTGCCAGCAGCTTTAGTTGGGACAATGAGCAGTTCTTC.

In DNA form, the CDR3 reads TGCGCCAGCAGCAGACAGGGGATAGAGACCCAGTACTTC. Translation: CASSRQGIETQYF. This chain uses TRBV10-2 with TRBJ2-5; TRBD1 matches at 8 bases. There are 13 residues in the CDR3. CDR1 and CDR2 from the germline V gene are WSHSY and SAAADI. V lost 6 bases and J lost 4; bases outside the gene matches: 4.

The rearrangement uses TRBV29-1 and TRBJ2-1; D perhaps matches TRBD2 (6 bases). V was shortened by 5 bases and J by 8 bases, with 13 bases between the two germline ends. The CDR3 length is 12 residues. CDR1 is SQVTM, CDR2 ANQGSEA, per germline. The CDR3 DNA reads as TGCAGCGTTCACCCCCGGGAGTATGAGCAGTTCTTC. It encodes CSVHPREYEQFF.